This TCR beta chain was captured in a study of cytomegalovirus exposure and HLA in healthy donors. The CDR3 contains 15 residues. Germline V gene sequence: CDR1 SGHAT, CDR2 FQNNGV. Trimming stripped 2 bases from V and 0 bases from J, with 10 bases between. When sampled, the donors appeared nominally healthy, though they likely had unrecorded immune exposures. 60 Vbeta and 13 Jbeta primers were used in PCR. TCRdb's table, derived via immunoSEQ multiplex PCR, lists solely in-frame clones and lacks some. Recorded for this sample: under 200,000 clones. The chain employs TRBV11-2 and TRBJ2-5; D might be TRBD2 (5 bases). The receptor comes from a woman between 18 and 29 years old in good health and CMV-seropositive. Sequencing was done on a sample of PBMCs. CDR3 protein: CASSLLSRDQETQYF. The CDR3 DNA is TGTGCCAGCAGCTTACTGTCGCGGGACCAAGAGACCCAGTACTTC.